This T cell receptor (beta chain) was found in a study of human T cells and chemical hapten exposure. Overall study: The variation in per-sample TCR yields arose mainly from small differences in pooled library volumes.

This clonotype was seen more than once but under ten times. With 5 bases removed from V and 6 bases from J, the gap between germline ends came to 11 bases. This CDR3 has 12 residues. TCRdb reprocessed the RACE reads with MiXCR, giving one entry per CDR3 protein. The repertoire holds some 65,000 distinct CDR3 sequences, with approximately 6.5% as singletons. Time point meaning: healthy volunteer bleed at 6 weeks. The starting material, unfractionated whole blood, was used for total RNA extraction. The chain uses TRBV12-3 or TRBV12-4 and TRBJ2-7; no clear D gene. What was sequenced was whole blood. This receptor was taken from a female donor in good health. Some clones in this sample may be carry-over from other donors' samples. As DNA, the CDR3 is TGTGCCAGCAGTGGCAATGTCCCCGAGCAGTACTTC. Protein product: CASSGNVPEQYF.